This T cell receptor (beta chain) came from a study of T cell repertoires in cytomegalovirus infection. Across the whole study: Matching HLA type and CMV infection were both indicated by public TCR beta signatures. Study outcomes and limitations: Ex vivo, HLA-C-restricted CMV-specific TCR beta clonotypes prevailed over the rest of the response.

Comments on this clonotype: Its specificity is not known.

V shed 6 bases and J shed 3 bases, with 8 bases lying between them. Germline V gene sequence: CDR1 MDHEN, CDR2 SYDVKM. CDR3 length: 13 residues. TCRdb re-analysed the reads in MiXCR, keeping a single row per CDR3 protein. The sample lists a few hundred thousand distinct CDR3 sequences, around 40% occurring once. The gene calls are TRBV28 and TRBJ2-2; D is unclear. This TCR was recovered from a human donor in good health (CMV status not recorded). Some clones in this sample may be carry-over from other donors' samples. The source was cultured PBMCs, collected from culture after CMV antigen stimulation. CDR3 amino acids: CASRDGYTGELFF. CDR3 DNA sequence: TGTGCCAGCAGGGATGGGTACACCGGGGAGCTGTTTTTT.